The 10 T cell receptor beta chains presented below share a single source sample, sequenced in a study of tissue T cells after allogeneic stem cell transplantation. Profiled with immunoSEQ multiplex PCR; TCRdb holds only in-frame clones, not every one. The table records approximately 8,500 clones, 35% to 55% of them present only once. Time point defined: mouse harvest day 7 after allogeneic transplant. Tail vein injection delivered 10^7 T-cell-depleted bone marrow cells and 10^6 splenic CD5+ T cells. Input material: skin. The receptors shown here come from a female BALB/c mouse given C57BL/6 T cells with graft-versus-host disease after an allogeneic hematopoietic cell transplant.

In regard to this clone: Gene names denote mouse genes. The missing CDR3 end, 1 residue past where the read stops, is filled in from the germline J gene. The chain combines TRBV19 with TRBJ2-2; D is unresolved. CDR1 is FNHDT, CDR2 SITEND, per germline (reference sequence). The CDR3 extends over 15 amino acids. V was trimmed by 1 base and J by 0 bases, leaving 7 bases between them. Partial CDR3 DNA: TGTGCCAGCAGTATAAATGGGCCAAACACCGGGCAGCTCTAC. Translation: CASSINGPNTGQLY. The complete CDR3 sequence is CASSINGPNTGQLYF.

A note on this clone: The listed genes are named as in mouse. CDR3 region: CASSLGLGSNTGQLYF. The sequenced CDR3 bases are TGTGCCAGCAGTCTCGGACTGGGCTCAAACACCGGGCAGCTCTAC. The gene calls are TRBV15 and TRBJ2-2; 8 bases line up with TRBD2. The read is 1 residue too short to cover the CDR3 end, so that end is filled in from the germline J gene. CDR3 length: 16 residues. Germline-derived CDR1 and CDR2 are SGHND and FRSKSL. V shed 5 bases and J 0 bases; nucleotides not matched to a gene: 5.

Worth noting for this clone: Mouse names are used for the genes. The read falls 1 residue short of the CDR3 end, and the missing part is taken from the germline J gene. The V call is TRBV26, the J call TRBJ1-6; D is unresolved. TRBJ1-6 is recorded as an ORF, its role being uncertain. Germline lookup yields CDR1 KGHPV and CDR2 FQNQEV (reference sequence). The CDR3 has 13 residues. V lost 0 bases, J lost 6 bases, and 3 bases lay in between. CDR3 loop: CASSLSINSPLYF. The DNA read from the CDR3 is TGTGCCAGCAGTCTGTCCATTAATTCGCCCCTCTAC.

Details on this clone: Germline and genes: mouse. The CDR3: CASSRTGENSDYTF. The DNA read from the CDR3 is TGTGCCAGCAGCCGTACAGGGGAAAACTCCGACTACACC. The chain couples TRBV26 to TRBJ1-2; 7 nucleotides match TRBD1. The read stops 1 residue short of the end of the CDR3; the missing end is completed from the germline J gene. The V and J ends lost 6 bases and 1 base, in that order; junction bases with no gene match: 5. Per germline, CDR1 KGHPV and CDR2 FQNQEV (reference sequence). The CDR3 loop spans 14 amino acids.

In the case of this clone: Genes and germline come from the mouse. The CDR3 extends 1 residue past the end of the read, so its final part is completed from the germline J gene. This sample includes further DNA sequences coding for the same CDR3. V is TRBV26 and J is TRBJ1-1; 9 bases are a match to TRBD1. Trimming at V came to 4 bases and at J to 1 base, leaving 1 base not matched to a gene. The V gene's germline CDR1 is KGHPV and CDR2 FQNQEV (reference sequence). There are 14 residues in the CDR3. The CDR3 loop reads CASSRDRENTEVFF. Partial CDR3 DNA: TGTGCCAGCAGTCGGGACAGGGAAAACACAGAAGTCTTC.

This clone appeared a few times. Gene names and germline match the mouse. The read gets to within 1 residue of the CDR3 end, and the germline J gene fills in the rest. The genes are TRBV26 and TRBJ1-2, with unresolved D. The germline V gene encodes CDR1 KGHPV and CDR2 FQNQEV (reference sequence). The CDR3 extends over 14 amino acids. Deletions cut 3 bases from V and 1 base from J, with 9 bases between. The CDR3: CASSLPGRNSDYTF. The sequenced CDR3 bases are TGTGCCAGCAGTCTTCCCGGGAGAAACTCCGACTACACC.

This clone was observed a single time. Gene and germline names: mouse. The read ends 1 residue early relative to the CDR3; the germline J gene fills the gap. The chain joins TRBV3 to TRBJ1-2; tentatively, D is TRBD1 (5 bases). Between the trimmed V and J ends, which lost 6 bases and 0 bases, there was a span of 8 bases. The CDR3 has 13 amino acids. Germline V gives CDR1 SNHLY, CDR2 FYNGKV (reference sequence). The sequenced CDR3 bases are TGTGCCAGCAGGCAGACAGCAAACTCCGACTACACC. Protein: CASRQTANSDYT. The whole CDR3 is CASRQTANSDYTF.

The table lists this clone with a few counts. These gene names are mouse names. The CDR3 sequence is CAWSLGLGGNTGQLYF. The CDR3 DNA, read in part, is TGTGCCTGGAGTCTCGGACTGGGGGGCAACACCGGGCAGCTCTAC. The gene calls are TRBV31 and TRBJ2-2, with TRBD2 matching 11 bases. Read sequence stops 1 residue before the CDR3 end, and the germline J gene provides the missing end. The CDR3 loop spans 16 amino acids. V shed 0 bases and J 2 bases; nucleotides not matched to a gene: 2. The germline V gene encodes CDR1 GKSSPN and CDR2 SITVG.

For this clone: Genes here carry mouse names. The CDR3 extends 1 residue past the end of the read, so its final part is completed from the germline J gene. The V gene is TRBV3, the J gene TRBJ2-7, with TRBD1 matching over 10 bases. Germline assignment: CDR1 SNHLY and CDR2 FYNGKV (reference sequence). The V segment lost 4 bases and the J segment 7 bases; nucleotides outside the gene matches: 7. This CDR3 region has 14 residues. Here the CDR3 reads CASSSPGQGREQYF. The covered CDR3 bases are TGTGCCAGCAGCTCTCCGGGACAGGGGAGGGAACAGTAC.

This clone appeared a few times. Gene names are the mouse ones. The read terminates 1 residue before the CDR3 end, so the remaining end is supplied by the germline J gene. The J gene is TRBJ1-1, the V gene TRBV3; no clear D. CDR1 is SNHLY and CDR2 is FYNGKV in the germline V gene (reference sequence). The CDR3 has 12 residues. Trimming cost V 6 bases and J 0 bases, with 5 bases left between them. The sequenced CDR3 bases are TGTGCCAGCAGATCACAGAACACAGAAGTCTTC. Protein product: CASRSQNTEVF. The full CDR3 is CASRSQNTEVFF. The entire variable domain, with the rest obtained from reference TRBV3 and TRBJ1-1, is as follows: GPKVLQIPSHQIIDMGQMVTLNCDPVSNHLYFYWYKQILGQQMEFLVNFYNGKVMEKSKLFKDQFSVERPDGSYFTLKIQPTALEDSAVYFCASRSQNTEVFFGKGTRLTVV.